This T cell receptor beta chain was profiled in a study of Graves' ophthalmopathy and Graves' hyperthyroidism. Study-wide results and limits: Detection in blood was also observed for most expanded thyroid clonotypes above 0.001 frequency. Both a roughly 65% sensitivity and an approximately 72% specificity characterized the model's predictions of ophthalmopathy progression.

This clonotype was detected ten times or more. The antigen remains unidentified. For repertoire sequencing, the TCR beta CDR3 regions were amplified from RNA transcripts. In the first round, RT-PCR was carried out with HTBI primers, and a multiplex PCR formed the second round. TCRdb processed the multiplex PCR reads anew with MiXCR; each CDR3 protein has one entry. This sample has approximately 460,000 distinct CDR3 sequences; under 15% occur once, and the top ten carry approximately 9.8%. Certain patients were not enrolled. These were patients with other autoimmune diseases, uncontrolled infections, pregnancy or lactation. The CDR3 contains 14 residues. Looked up from germline, CDR1 is SGHRS and CDR2 is YFSETQ. V lost 4 bases to trimming and J lost 6 bases, with 16 bases between them.

The chain combines TRBV5-1 with TRBJ1-1; D ambiguous. This receptor was taken from a woman between 25 and 40 years old with Graves' ophthalmopathy. Sequenced input: blood. The DNA for the CDR3 is TGCGCCAGCAGCAGGACTCCAGAGGAGGCTGAAGCTTTCTTT. It yields the protein CASSRTPEEAEAFF. Full variable domain (rest looked up from reference TRBV5-1 and TRBJ1-1): KAGVTQTPRYLIKTRGQQVTLSCSPISGHRSVSWYQQTPGQGLQFLFEYFSETQRNKGNFPGRFSGRQFSNSRSEMNVSTLELGDSALYLCASSRTPEEAEAFFGQGTRLTVV.